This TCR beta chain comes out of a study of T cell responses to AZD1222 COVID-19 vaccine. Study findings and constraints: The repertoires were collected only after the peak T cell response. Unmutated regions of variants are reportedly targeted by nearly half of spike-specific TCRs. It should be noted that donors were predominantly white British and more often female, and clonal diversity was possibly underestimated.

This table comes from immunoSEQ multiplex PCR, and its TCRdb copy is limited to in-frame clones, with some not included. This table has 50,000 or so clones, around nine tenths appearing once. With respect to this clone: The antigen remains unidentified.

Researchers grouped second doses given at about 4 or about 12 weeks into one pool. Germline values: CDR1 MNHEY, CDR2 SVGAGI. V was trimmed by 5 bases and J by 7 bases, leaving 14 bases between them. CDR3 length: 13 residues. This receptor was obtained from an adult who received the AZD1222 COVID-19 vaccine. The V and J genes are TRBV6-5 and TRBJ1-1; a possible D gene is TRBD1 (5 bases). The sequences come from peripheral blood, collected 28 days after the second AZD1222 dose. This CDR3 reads CASSRMGQGEAFF. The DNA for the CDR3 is TGTGCCAGCAGTCGTATGGGCCAGGGTGAAGCTTTCTTT.